Following are 25 T cell receptor beta chains from one sample sequenced in a study of shared clonotypes between healthy human individuals. This table comes from immunoSEQ multiplex PCR, and its TCRdb copy is limited to in-frame clones, with some not included. In the table there are around 1.5 million clones, 95% to 99% of which are singletons. The sequenced material came from naive CD4+ T cells sorted from blood. The subset here: CD45RA+ positively selected. These receptors all come from a man aged 30 to 39 in good health.

This chain connects TRBV7-3 to TRBJ1-1, with 7 bases that match TRBD1. CDR1 and CDR2 (germline): SGHTA, FQGTGA. The CDR3 runs 14 residues. Trimming cost V 5 bases and J 4 bases; bases outside gene matches: 7. The CDR3 bases are TGTGCCAGCAGCCCGACAGGGACGGGCACTGAAGCTTTCTTT. Protein sequence: CASSPTGTGTEAFF.

J is TRBJ1-2 and V is TRBV6-1; possibly TRBD1 for D (6 bases). The germline CDR1 and CDR2 sequences are MNHNS and SASEGT. The CDR3 covers 16 residues. Trimming stripped 4 bases from V and 4 bases from J, with 19 bases between. The CDR3 DNA follows: TGTGCCAGCAGTGGCCTGCGGGGGCTGTGGGGCTATGGCTACACCTTC. Protein sequence: CASSGLRGLWGYGYTF.

The rearrangement links TRBV5-1 to TRBJ1-1; D perhaps matches TRBD1 (5 bases). Per the germline V gene, CDR1 is SGHRS and CDR2 is YFSETQ. The CDR3 is 15 amino acids. V shed 2 bases and J shed 0 bases, with 11 bases lying between them. The CDR3 nucleotides are TGCGCCAGCAGCTTCGACAGCCTCATGAACACTGAAGCTTTCTTT. It yields the protein CASSFDSLMNTEAFF.

The V and J genes are TRBV5-5 and TRBJ2-2, with 14 positions matching TRBD2. This CDR3 has 17 amino acids. J was trimmed by 9 bases and V by 4 bases; bases with no gene match: 11. From germline, CDR1 is SGHKS and CDR2 YYEKEE (reference sequence). The CDR3 DNA follows: TGTGCCAGCAGCCTTGTCGGGACTAGCGGGAGAATTCGGGAGCTGTTTTTT. Protein product: CASSLVGTSGRIRELFF.

The V call is TRBV7-9, the J call TRBJ2-7; either TRBD1 or TRBD2 may supply D (6 bases each). Germline loops: CDR1 SEHNR, CDR2 FQNEAQ (reference sequence). CDR3 size: 15 residues. V lost 8 bases, J lost 7 bases, and 24 bases lay in between. The CDR3: CASDSRGQGTLEQYF. The DNA of the CDR3 is TGTGCCAGCGATAGCCGTGGGCAGGGGACTTTGGAGCAGTACTTC.

The chain links TRBV27 to TRBJ1-1; a possible D gene is TRBD1 (6 bases). There are 17 residues in the CDR3. Trimming pared 4 bases from V and 0 bases from J, leaving 18 bases between. Germline assignment: CDR1 MNHEY and CDR2 SMNVEV (reference sequence). In DNA, the CDR3 is TGTGCCAGCAGTTCCCAAACTACCGCAGGGGTGAACACTGAAGCTTTCTTT. The encoded protein is CASSSQTTAGVNTEAFF.

Note on this clone: This same CDR3 is encoded by further DNA sequences in the sample. The CDR3 sequence is CSARVGQPQHF. In DNA form, the CDR3 reads TGCAGTGCTAGAGTTGGGCAGCCCCAGCATTTT. The genes are TRBV20-1 and TRBJ1-5; D remains ambiguous. Germline values: CDR1 DFQATT, CDR2 SNEGSKA (reference sequence). The CDR3 is made up of 11 amino acids. V lost 1 base to trimming and J lost 7 bases, with 5 bases between them.

The rearrangement links TRBV7-9 to TRBJ2-7; tentative D call: TRBD2 (5 bases). The ends were cut back, 4 bases at V and 5 bases at J, with 21 bases in the middle. The CDR3 is 16 residues long. The germline V gene encodes CDR1 SEHNR and CDR2 FQNEAQ (reference sequence). DNA of the CDR3: TGTGCCAGCAGCTCTATCCGAGGGTTACTGGGCCACGAGCAGTACTTC. Its protein product is CASSSIRGLLGHEQYF.

This clone is a singleton in its sample. The chain joins TRBV2 to TRBJ2-1, with 12 bases identical to TRBD2. J lost 2 bases, V lost 1 base, and 0 bases had no gene match. Germline V gene data show CDR1 as SNHLY and CDR2 as FYNNEI. The CDR3 covers 16 residues. CDR3 protein: CASSEGLAGAYNEQFF. For the CDR3, the DNA is TGTGCCAGCAGTGAAGGACTAGCGGGAGCCTACAATGAGCAGTTCTTC.

V is TRBV5-1 and J is TRBJ1-1; 10 nucleotides line up with TRBD1. The CDR3 has 16 residues. Germline V CDR1 and CDR2: SGHRS, YFSETQ. V lost 3 bases and J lost 0; bases outside the gene matches: 5. The CDR3 reads CASSYGQGGMNTEAFF. The CDR3 DNA sequence: TGCGCCAGCAGCTATGGACAGGGGGGAATGAACACTGAAGCTTTCTTT.

V and J are TRBV28 and TRBJ2-7; 9 bases fit TRBD1. The CDR3 is 11 residues long. With V trimmed by 6 bases and J by 8 bases, 2 bases remained unmatched. The V gene's germline CDR1 is MDHEN and CDR2 SYDVKM. The CDR3 reads CASRGTGQQYF. The CDR3 nucleotides read TGTGCCAGCAGAGGGACAGGGCAGCAGTACTTC.

J is TRBJ2-7 and V is TRBV9; 11 nucleotides match TRBD1. CDR3 length: 17 residues. Trimming removed 4 bases from V and 3 bases from J; junction bases left unmatched: 12. CDR1 and CDR2 (germline): SGDLS, YYNGEE. CDR3 sequence (DNA): TGTGCCAGCAGCCCATCCACCGGGACAGGGGGAAACTACGAGCAGTACTTC. Protein sequence: CASSPSTGTGGNYEQYF.

The chain couples TRBV29-1 to TRBJ1-2; perhaps TRBD1 as D (6 bases). The CDR3 spans 16 residues. The germline gives CDR1 SQVTM, CDR2 ANQGSEA. V was shortened by 2 bases and J by 1 base, with 17 bases between the two germline ends. The DNA for the CDR3 is TGCAGCGTTGAACTAGGCAGGGGTTACGGTAACTATGGCTACACCTTC. Protein sequence: CSVELGRGYGNYGYTF.

This clone has only one observation. The chain recombines TRBV29-1 with TRBJ2-1; TRBD1 matches 11 bases. CDR1 is SQVTM and CDR2 is ANQGSEA in the germline V gene. CDR3 length: 13 residues. J was trimmed by 11 bases and V by 7 bases; bases with no gene match: 10. CDR3 in DNA: TGCAGCGCTGCCGGGACAGGGGGAAAAAAGCAGTTCTTC. Encoded protein: CSAAGTGGKKQFF.

The genes are TRBV19 and TRBJ2-3, with 14 positions matching TRBD2. The CDR3 has 20 residues. J gave up 3 bases and V 3 bases, and 14 bases lay outside the gene matches. CDR1 LNHDA and CDR2 SQIVND come from the germline V gene (reference sequence). CDR3 sequence: CASSIGLAGGRRIGTDTQYF. In DNA form, the CDR3 reads TGTGCCAGTAGTATCGGACTAGCGGGAGGAAGGAGAATTGGGACAGATACGCAGTATTTT.

V and J are TRBV28 and TRBJ1-1; no definite D call. The CDR3 runs 12 residues. V was clipped by 6 bases and J by 4 bases, with 9 bases between them. Germline V gene data show CDR1 as MDHEN and CDR2 as SYDVKM. The CDR3 bases are TGTGCCAGCAGCTCCGGGCGCACTGAAGCTTTCTTT. It specifies CASSSGRTEAFF.

The rearrangement joins TRBV14 to TRBJ2-1; 13 bases agree with TRBD2. Germline CDR1 and CDR2: SGHDN and FVKESK. The ends lost 8 bases at V and 4 bases at J; junction bases unmatched: 5. The CDR3 covers 15 residues. The CDR3 coding sequence is TGTGCCAGCGGAGGACTAGCGGGAGCATACAATGAGCAGTTCTTC. Residues: CASGGLAGAYNEQFF.

The V and J genes are TRBV27 and TRBJ2-1; TRBD1 agrees at 7 bases. Germline V gene sequence: CDR1 MNHEY, CDR2 SMNVEV (reference sequence). The CDR3 is 13 amino acids. With V trimmed by 3 bases and J by 5 bases, 1 base remained unmatched. This CDR3 is CASSFRGNNEQFF. The CDR3 nucleotides read TGTGCCAGCAGTTTCAGGGGGAACAATGAGCAGTTCTTC.

The CDR3 DNA follows: TGCAGCGGTGGGTATGTCGCCGGGGAGCTGTTTTTT. The encoded protein is CSGGYVAGELFF. This sequence joins TRBV29-1 and TRBJ2-2; no clear D gene. CDR1 and CDR2 (germline): SQVTM, ANQGSEA. The CDR3 has 12 residues. With 7 bases removed from V and 6 bases from J, the gap between germline ends came to 12 bases.

The table lists this clone with a count of one. This chain joins TRBV5-1 and TRBJ1-4; D might be TRBD1 (5 bases). Germline CDR1 is SGHRS and CDR2 is YFSETQ. The CDR3 sequence is 16 residues long. V was cut by 2 bases and J by 3 bases, with 14 bases left in between. This chain's CDR3 is CASSLRGHLANEKLFF. As DNA, the CDR3 is TGCGCCAGCAGCTTAAGGGGCCATTTAGCTAATGAAAAACTGTTTTTT.

This clone was seen more than once but under ten times. V usage is TRBV14 and J usage is TRBJ1-5; no definite D call. Per the germline V gene, CDR1 is SGHDN and CDR2 is FVKESK. Trimming removed 4 bases from V and 5 bases from J, with 12 bases in between. The CDR3 loop spans 14 amino acids. CDR3 amino acids: CASSRQLVDQPQHF. CDR3 sequence (DNA): TGTGCCAGCAGCCGGCAATTAGTCGATCAGCCCCAGCATTTT.

V usage is TRBV7-9 and J usage is TRBJ2-3; 12 bases agree with TRBD2. CDR3 size: 16 residues. V was pared by 5 bases and J by 2 bases, with 5 bases of the junction left unmatched. Germline V gene sequence: CDR1 SEHNR, CDR2 FQNEAQ (reference sequence). The CDR3: CASSDRLAGDTDTQYF. DNA of the CDR3: TGTGCCAGCAGCGACCGACTAGCGGGGGACACAGATACGCAGTATTTT.

This chain links TRBV6-5 with TRBJ2-2; maybe TRBD1 (6 bases). The V and J ends lost 0 bases and 4 bases respectively, with 9 bases between them. Germline V gene lookup returns CDR1 MNHEY and CDR2 SVGAGI. This CDR3 is 15 amino acids long. CDR3 in amino acids: CASSYSGTSTGELFF. The CDR3, as DNA: TGTGCCAGCAGTTACTCCGGGACATCCACCGGGGAGCTGTTTTTT.

This chain links TRBV7-2 with TRBJ1-5; D might be TRBD1 (5 bases). Germline V lookup: CDR1 SGHTA, CDR2 FQGNSA. V shed 5 bases and J shed 7 bases, with 18 bases lying between them. This CDR3 spans 15 amino acids. The CDR3 DNA follows: TGTGCCAGCAGCCCCGAGAAGGGGAGAAACCAGCCCCAGCATTTT. Amino acid sequence: CASSPEKGRNQPQHF.

The rearrangement uses TRBV20-1 and TRBJ2-3, with D hard to call. The CDR3 totals 11 residues. Germline-derived CDR1 and CDR2 are DFQATT and SNEGSKA (reference sequence). V was clipped by 3 bases and J by 6 bases, with 7 bases between them. The CDR3, as DNA: TGCAGTGCTAGGCGCCCGGATACGCAGTATTTT. Encoded protein: CSARRPDTQYF.